Listed below are T cell receptor beta chains from one sample, sequenced in a study of T cells after yellow fever vaccination. One entry per CDR3 protein results from TCRdb running MiXCR on the 5' RACE reads. The sample shows approximately 330,000 distinct CDR3 sequences, roughly 4% of them seen only once. The sample was PBMCs, taken 5 days after the yellow fever booster vaccination. These receptors were collected from a man between 18 and 35 years old who received the YFV17D yellow fever vaccine. The CDR3 runs from the conserved cysteine through the conserved F or W. D genes are given only for firm matches. Size tells how often a clone was seen (once, few, many) or the class of an expanded clone, and some rows leave it out.

J gene: TRBJ2-5
D gene: TRBD1
V gene: TRBV24-1
clone size: few
CDR3 DNA: TGTGCCACCAGTGATTTGACCTTAAGCGGGAAACAGGGGGCGAATGAGGTCCGAGAGACCCAGTACTTC
CDR3 protein: CATSDLTLSGKQGANEVRETQYF

J gene: TRBJ2-7
D gene: -
V gene: TRBV6-5
clone size: -
CDR3 DNA: TGTGCCAGCAGTATCAAGGGGCCGACCTACGAGCAGTACTTC
CDR3 protein: CASSIKGPTYEQYF

J gene: TRBJ2-3
D gene: TRBD2
V gene: TRBV6-5
clone size: few
CDR3 DNA: TGTGCCAGCAGTTACTGGCATAGCGGGGGCGCCCGGGATACGCAGTATTTT
CDR3 protein: CASSYWHSGGARDTQYF

J gene: TRBJ1-5
D gene: -
V gene: TRBV24-1
clone size: many
CDR3 DNA: TGTGCCACCAGTCCAGGTTGGAATCAGCCCCAGCATTTT
CDR3 protein: CATSPGWNQPQHF

J gene: TRBJ2-3
D gene: TRBD2
V gene: TRBV20-1
clone size: -
CDR3 DNA: TGCAGTGCGTCGGCCACTAGCGGGGGGATCACAGATACGCAGTATTTT
CDR3 protein: CSASATSGGITDTQYF

J gene: TRBJ1-1
D gene: TRBD1
V gene: TRBV2
clone size: few
CDR3 DNA: TGTGCCAGCAGTGAGGGGGCACAGGGGGGCACTGAAGCTTTCTTT
CDR3 protein: CASSEGAQGGTEAFF

J gene: TRBJ1-2
D gene: TRBD1
V gene: TRBV27
clone size: few
CDR3 DNA: TGTGCCAGCAGACTCTACCCGACAGGGGGGAACTATGGCTACACCTTC
CDR3 protein: CASRLYPTGGNYGYTF

J gene: TRBJ1-2
D gene: TRBD1
V gene: TRBV6-5
clone size: few
CDR3 DNA: TGTGCCAGCAGCCGCCGGGACAGGGCGTGGGGCTACACCTTC
CDR3 protein: CASSRRDRAWGYTF

J gene: TRBJ2-5
D gene: -
V gene: TRBV20-1
clone size: -
CDR3 DNA: TGCAGTGCTAGAGATCCCCTTAGGGGGGAGACCCAGTACTTC
CDR3 protein: CSARDPLRGETQYF

J gene: TRBJ1-1
D gene: -
V gene: TRBV7-9
clone size: few
CDR3 DNA: TGTGCCATCAGACCCACGGTTCCCGGCACTGAAGCTTTCTTT
CDR3 protein: CAIRPTVPGTEAFF

J gene: TRBJ2-2
D gene: -
V gene: TRBV7-2
clone size: -
CDR3 DNA: TGTGCCTGCAGCCCCAGACCAGCGGGTAACACCGGGGAGCTGTTTTTT
CDR3 protein: CACSPRPAGNTGELFF

J gene: TRBJ1-2
D gene: -
V gene: TRBV7-9
clone size: few
CDR3 DNA: TGTGCCAGCAGCTTAGGAGGGCAGGGGAGTAACTATGGCTACACCTTC
CDR3 protein: CASSLGGQGSNYGYTF

J gene: TRBJ2-5
D gene: -
V gene: TRBV7-2
clone size: many
CDR3 DNA: TGTGCCAGCAGCTTCCAGGGAGCCCAAGAGACCCAGTACTTC
CDR3 protein: CASSFQGAQETQYF

J gene: TRBJ1-4
D gene: -
V gene: TRBV27
clone size: -
CDR3 DNA: TGTGCCAGCAGTTTTTCGGGACCCCTCGGGGCGTATGAAAAACTGTTTTTT
CDR3 protein: CASSFSGPLGAYEKLFF

J gene: TRBJ2-1
D gene: TRBD1
V gene: TRBV6-1
clone size: -
CDR3 DNA: TGTGCCTCGCGCGGTTGGGGGACAGGGTCCGACGATGAGCAGTTCTTC
CDR3 protein: CASRGWGTGSDDEQFF

J gene: TRBJ2-2
D gene: -
V gene: TRBV9
clone size: many
CDR3 DNA: TGTGCCAGCAGCGTAGGCGGGGAGCTGTTTTTT
CDR3 protein: CASSVGGELFF

J gene: TRBJ1-2
D gene: -
V gene: TRBV19
clone size: -
CDR3 DNA: TGTGCCAGCAACGAACAGGGCTTCTATGGCTACACCTTC
CDR3 protein: CASNEQGFYGYTF

J gene: TRBJ2-7
D gene: -
V gene: TRBV4-1
clone size: few
CDR3 DNA: TGCGCCAGCAGCCCAGCGGAGGTCAGCGAGCAGTACTTC
CDR3 protein: CASSPAEVSEQYF

J gene: TRBJ2-1
D gene: -
V gene: TRBV7-9
clone size: few
CDR3 DNA: TGTGCCAGCAGCTTAACAGTTTTTGAGCAGTTCTTC
CDR3 protein: CASSLTVFEQFF

J gene: TRBJ2-7
D gene: -
V gene: TRBV12-3/TRBV12-4
clone size: many
CDR3 DNA: TGTGCCAGCAGTTCCCGGGGCAACGGCGAGCAGTACTTC
CDR3 protein: CASSSRGNGEQYF

J gene: TRBJ1-2
D gene: -
V gene: TRBV6-6
clone size: few
CDR3 DNA: TGTGCCAGCAGTCCCCGGGAGACCGCTACAGCTAACTATGGCTACACCTTC
CDR3 protein: CASSPRETATANYGYTF

J gene: TRBJ1-5
D gene: TRBD1
V gene: TRBV11-2
clone size: many
CDR3 DNA: TGTGCCAGCAGCATGGGGGGGACAGGGGGCCGCTGGGGCAATCAGCCCCAGCATTTT
CDR3 protein: CASSMGGTGGRWGNQPQHF

J gene: TRBJ1-1
D gene: TRBD1
V gene: TRBV12-3/TRBV12-4
clone size: few
CDR3 DNA: TGTGCCAGCAGGCCGGGACAGGGGTGGACTGAAGCTTTCTTT
CDR3 protein: CASRPGQGWTEAFF

J gene: TRBJ1-2
D gene: -
V gene: TRBV20-1
clone size: few
CDR3 DNA: TGCAGTGCGAGGACAGCGGCGAGCTACACCTTC
CDR3 protein: CSARTAASYTF

J gene: TRBJ1-2
D gene: -
V gene: TRBV12-3/TRBV12-4
clone size: many
CDR3 DNA: TGTGCCAGCAGTTCCGGGATCTATGGCTACACCTTC
CDR3 protein: CASSSGIYGYTF

J gene: TRBJ2-3
D gene: -
V gene: TRBV5-4
clone size: many
CDR3 DNA: TGTGCCATTATGACTAGCACAGATACGCAGTATTTT
CDR3 protein: CAIMTSTDTQYF

J gene: TRBJ2-7
D gene: -
V gene: TRBV4-3
clone size: many
CDR3 DNA: TGCGCCAGCAGCCAAGATCCAGGGGCAACCTCCGCTCTCTACGAGCAGTACTTC
CDR3 protein: CASSQDPGATSALYEQYF

J gene: TRBJ1-1
D gene: TRBD1
V gene: TRBV3-1
clone size: many
CDR3 DNA: TGTGCCAGCAGCCAAGACCCGCGACAGGGTACCGTGAACACTGAAGCTTTCTTT
CDR3 protein: CASSQDPRQGTVNTEAFF

J gene: TRBJ1-6
D gene: -
V gene: TRBV6-5
clone size: once
CDR3 DNA: TGTGCCAGCAGTTACTCGAGCAGTTATAATTCACCCCTCCACTTT
CDR3 protein: CASSYSSSYNSPLHF

J gene: TRBJ2-2
D gene: -
V gene: TRBV6-4
clone size: many
CDR3 DNA: TGTGCCAGCAGTGACTCGATTGAGGGGGAGCTGTTTTTT
CDR3 protein: CASSDSIEGELFF

J gene: TRBJ1-4
D gene: TRBD1
V gene: TRBV28
clone size: many
CDR3 DNA: TGTGCCACACAGGGGGCGAATGAAAAACTGTTTTTT
CDR3 protein: CATQGANEKLFF

J gene: TRBJ2-7
D gene: -
V gene: TRBV6-2/TRBV6-3
clone size: few
CDR3 DNA: TGTGCCAGCACCCAAGCCCACGAGCAGTACTTC
CDR3 protein: CASTQAHEQYF

J gene: TRBJ2-5
D gene: -
V gene: TRBV20-1
clone size: many
CDR3 DNA: TGCAGTGCTAGAGGGCCGGGTAGCCTCAAACGGGGGACCCAGTACTTC
CDR3 protein: CSARGPGSLKRGTQYF

J gene: TRBJ2-1
D gene: -
V gene: TRBV7-3
clone size: many
CDR3 DNA: TGTGCCAGCAGCTTAGAGGGGAGCTCCTACAATGAGCAGTTCTTC
CDR3 protein: CASSLEGSSYNEQFF

J gene: TRBJ1-1
D gene: -
V gene: TRBV18
clone size: -
CDR3 DNA: TGTGCCAGCTCAAGTGGGGGCGTAGAGACTGAAGCTTTCTTT
CDR3 protein: CASSSGGVETEAFF

J gene: TRBJ2-7
D gene: TRBD2
V gene: TRBV5-5
clone size: many
CDR3 DNA: TGTGCCAGCAGCTTGGCGGCTAGCGGGGGCTACGAGCAGTACTTC
CDR3 protein: CASSLAASGGYEQYF

J gene: TRBJ2-6
D gene: TRBD1
V gene: TRBV5-1
clone size: -
CDR3 DNA: TGCGCCAGTAATACCGGGACAGGCAGCTCTGGGGCCAACTTCCTGACTTTC
CDR3 protein: CASNTGTGSSGANFLTF

J gene: TRBJ2-1
D gene: TRBD2
V gene: TRBV5-4
clone size: -
CDR3 DNA: TGTGCCAGCAGCTTAATGACTAGCGGGGGGGCCGCTAATGAGCAGTTCTTC
CDR3 protein: CASSLMTSGGAANEQFF

J gene: TRBJ2-2
D gene: TRBD1
V gene: TRBV3-1
clone size: -
CDR3 DNA: TGTGCCAGCAGCCAGTGGACAGGGGTTGGCGGGGAGCTGTTTTTT
CDR3 protein: CASSQWTGVGGELFF

J gene: TRBJ2-7
D gene: -
V gene: TRBV23-1
clone size: -
CDR3 DNA: TGCGCCAGCAGTCATCCCCGGCGGAGATCCTACGAGCAGTACTTC
CDR3 protein: CASSHPRRRSYEQYF

J gene: TRBJ2-7
D gene: TRBD1
V gene: TRBV7-2
clone size: many
CDR3 DNA: TGTGCCAGCAGCTTAACAGCTGTTAGGACAGGGGCCTACGAGCAGTACTTC
CDR3 protein: CASSLTAVRTGAYEQYF

J gene: TRBJ2-7
D gene: -
V gene: TRBV9
clone size: many
CDR3 DNA: TGTGCCAGCAGCGTAGGGGGCCGGTACGAGCAGTACTTC
CDR3 protein: CASSVGGRYEQYF

J gene: TRBJ2-1
D gene: -
V gene: TRBV14
clone size: -
CDR3 DNA: TGTGCCAGCAGCCAAGAAAGAAGGCGACAGAGCTCCTACAATGAGCAGTTCTTC
CDR3 protein: CASSQERRRQSSYNEQFF

J gene: TRBJ2-5
D gene: -
V gene: TRBV5-1
clone size: -
CDR3 DNA: TGCGCCAGCAGCTTGTTCGGGGGGCCAATGAAGACCCAGTACTTC
CDR3 protein: CASSLFGGPMKTQYF

J gene: TRBJ1-1
D gene: TRBD1
V gene: TRBV7-2
clone size: few
CDR3 DNA: TGTGCCAGCAGCCCTCGGACAGGGGGGAGTTGGACTGAAGCTTTCTTT
CDR3 protein: CASSPRTGGSWTEAFF